These 5 T cell receptor beta chains share one sample of origin, sequenced in a study of early T cells in non-severe SARS-CoV-2 infection. TCRdb recomputed calls from the 5' RACE reads with MiXCR, one row per CDR3 protein. The data hold approximately 46,000 distinct CDR3 sequences, with roughly 9.3% observed a single time. Sequencing was done on a sample of whole blood. These receptors were obtained from an adult who was a healthcare worker with PCR-confirmed SARS-CoV-2 infection or an uninfected control (not recorded which).

The chain is built from TRBV4-2 and TRBJ1-2; 7 nucleotides line up with TRBD1. The trim removed 1 base at V and 6 bases at J, leaving 2 bases unmatched. The CDR3 totals 13 residues. The V gene's germline CDR1 is LGHNA and CDR2 YNFKEQ. CDR3: CASSQGDRNGYTF. The CDR3 DNA sequence: TGTGCCAGCAGCCAAGGGGACAGAAATGGCTACACCTTC.

This clonotype was detected ten times or more. This sequence joins TRBV12-3 or TRBV12-4 and TRBJ2-7, with TRBD1 matching 12 bases. V lost 7 bases, J lost 9 bases, and 16 bases stayed unmatched. This CDR3 is built from 16 residues. CDR3 in DNA: TGTGCCAGCACCCTTCTAACCTCGGGACAGGGGGCCTTGCAGTACTTC. Protein product: CASTLLTSGQGALQYF.

A single count supports this clonotype. The chain has TRBV4-1 and TRBJ1-2; D gene uncertain. The CDR3 is 12 amino acids. Germline V gene data show CDR1 as MGHRA and CDR2 as YSYEKL. Trimming pared 7 bases from V and 7 bases from J, leaving 13 bases between. CDR3 sequence: CASTPQGLGYTF. As DNA, the CDR3 is TGCGCCAGCACCCCCCAAGGGCTTGGCTACACCTTC.

This clonotype was recorded many times. The chain combines TRBV28 with TRBJ1-5; D not certain. V was trimmed by 8 bases and J by 1 base, leaving 6 bases between them. This CDR3 is 12 amino acids long. The germline V gene encodes CDR1 MDHEN and CDR2 SYDVKM. The CDR3 region is CASGRSNQPQHF. The CDR3 bases are TGTGCCAGCGGTAGGAGCAATCAGCCCCAGCATTTT.

This clonotype has only a few counts. The chain employs TRBV24-1 and TRBJ2-1; TRBD2 aligns across 13 bases. Trimming cost V 0 bases and J 9 bases; bases outside gene matches: 7. This CDR3 has 17 amino acids. Per the germline V gene, CDR1 is KGHDR and CDR2 is SFDVKD. CDR3 DNA sequence: TGTGCCACCAGTGATTTGGACCCGGGACTAGCGGGAACTGAGCAGTTCTTC. Translating it yields CATSDLDPGLAGTEQFF.